Described below is a single T cell receptor beta chain sequence and its context. Antigen: not known. V shed 7 bases and J 5 bases; nucleotides not matched to a gene: 9. The CDR3 length is 13 residues. Germline V CDR1 and CDR2: SQVTM, ANQGSEA. The data stem from a study of cytomegalovirus exposure and HLA in healthy donors. Study findings and constraints: Presence/absence analyses took donor sequencing depth as roughly uniform.

Primers: 60 Vbeta forward and 13 Jbeta reverse. Method: immunoSEQ multiplex PCR; TCRdb's copy keeps in-frame clones and lacks some. The repertoire holds about 70,000 clones, with 70% to 90% as singletons. This clonotype originated in a woman in her 30s in good health and CMV-seronegative. The specimen sequenced was PBMCs. This chain links TRBV29-1 with TRBJ2-5, with 8 bases that match TRBD1. CDR3 DNA sequence: TGCAGCGGGGTTGACAGGGGCGGGGAGACCCAGTACTTC. Protein product: CSGVDRGGETQYF.